The source of this T cell receptor beta chain is a study of shared clonotypes between healthy human individuals. This clone has a handful of counts. The CDR3 has 13 amino acids. The germline gives CDR1 GTSNPN, CDR2 SVGIG (reference sequence). Trimming stripped 0 bases from V and 5 bases from J, with 8 bases between. Produced via immunoSEQ multiplex PCR; TCRdb's table is partial and in-frame only. Altogether hundreds of thousands of clones are present, around 78% being singletons, with the ten largest covering 1.5% to 2%. Sequenced sample: memory CD4+ T cells sorted from blood. Subset of the sample: CD45RA-negative fraction. The chain recombines TRBV30 with TRBJ2-1; D remains ambiguous. The sequence came from a woman in her thirties in good health. The CDR3 DNA reads as TGTGCCTGGAGTGTGCGGCGGAACAATGAGCAGTTCTTC. Translation gives CAWSVRRNNEQFF. Together with reference TRBV30 and TRBJ2-1, the CDR3 gives the full variable domain: SQTIHQWPATLVQPVGSPLSLECTVEGTSNPNLYWYRQAAGRGLQLLFYSVGIGQISSEVPQNLSASRPQDRQFILSSKKLLLSDSGFYLCAWSVRRNNEQFFGPGTRLTVL.